Shown below are 25 T cell receptor beta chains from a single sample sequenced in a study of cytomegalovirus exposure and HLA in healthy donors. The primer mix had 60 Vbeta and 13 Jbeta primers. Sequencing used immunoSEQ multiplex PCR; TCRdb keeps in-frame clones, though not all of them. The table shows around 130,000 clones, with about 80% occurring only once. The material sequenced was PBMCs. The source is a middle-aged woman in good health and CMV-seronegative.

This chain joins TRBV7-2 and TRBJ1-2, with D uncertain. This CDR3 comprises 14 residues. Looked up from germline, CDR1 is SGHTA and CDR2 is FQGNSA. Trimming removed 1 base from V and 7 bases from J, with 13 bases in between. The CDR3 sequence: CASSLGGRAGGYTF. CDR3 coding DNA: TGTGCCAGCAGCTTAGGAGGCCGGGCGGGTGGCTACACCTTC.

The gene calls are TRBV4-1 and TRBJ1-1; TRBD1 matches 7 bases. Germline V gene sequence: CDR1 MGHRA, CDR2 YSYEKL. The V segment lost 4 bases and the J segment 6 bases; nucleotides outside the gene matches: 8. The CDR3 has 14 residues. The CDR3 DNA sequence: TGCGCCAGCAGCCTTTCCCCGGGACAGCCTGAAGCTTTCTTT. It specifies CASSLSPGQPEAFF.

V usage is TRBV5-4 and J usage is TRBJ1-5; no definite D call. Deletions cut 0 bases from V and 6 bases from J, with 10 bases between. CDR3 length: 14 amino acids. Germline V CDR1 and CDR2: SGHNT, YYREEE (reference sequence). The CDR3 DNA reads as TGTGCCAGCAGCTTGGGACTCGCGGGTCAGCCCCAGCATTTT. Translating it yields CASSLGLAGQPQHF.

V gene TRBV27 combines with J gene TRBJ2-5; TRBD1 aligns across 8 bases. The ends lost 2 bases at V and 5 bases at J; junction bases unmatched: 7. This CDR3 contains 15 residues. The germline V gene has CDR1 MNHEY and CDR2 SMNVEV (reference sequence). The CDR3 loop reads CASSLLAGGAETQYF. In DNA, the CDR3 is TGTGCCAGCAGTTTACTGGCAGGGGGCGCGGAGACCCAGTACTTC.

The chain employs TRBV7-9 and TRBJ1-1; no clear D gene. The germline CDR1 and CDR2 sequences are SEHNR and FQNEAQ (reference sequence). The germline V and J ends were trimmed by 3 bases and 4 bases, with 6 bases remaining between them. CDR3 size: 12 residues. CDR3 in DNA: TGTGCCAGCAGCTTTGGGAGCACTGAAGCTTTCTTT. As protein: CASSFGSTEAFF. Supplemented by reference TRBV7-9 and TRBJ1-1, the full variable domain reads DTGVSQNPRHKITKRGQNVTFRCDPISEHNRLYWYRQTLGQGPEFLTYFQNEAQLEKSRLLSDRFSAERPKGSFSTLEIQRTEQGDSAMYLCASSFGSTEAFFGQGTRLTVV.

The chain joins TRBV7-9 to TRBJ1-6, with 9 bases identical to TRBD1. The V and J ends lost 6 bases and 6 bases, in that order; junction bases with no gene match: 3. This CDR3 is 14 amino acids long. In germline, CDR1 is SEHNR, CDR2 FQNEAQ (reference sequence). CDR3 nucleotide sequence: TGTGCCAGCAGGGGGACAGGGCCTAATTCACCCCTCCACTTT. Its translation: CASRGTGPNSPLHF.

The chain links TRBV19 to TRBJ2-7, with 9 bases matching TRBD1. Germline assignment: CDR1 LNHDA and CDR2 SQIVND (reference sequence). V lost 9 bases and J lost 3; bases outside the gene matches: 6. The CDR3 consists of 13 residues. The CDR3 DNA is TGTGCCAGCGAACCGGGACAGGGCTACGAGCAGTACTTC. It is translated as CASEPGQGYEQYF.

The rearrangement links TRBV2 to TRBJ1-6, with D uncertain. Per germline, CDR1 SNHLY and CDR2 FYNNEI. V gave up 1 base and J gave up 9 bases, with 13 bases separating them. This CDR3 comprises 15 residues. CDR3 in DNA: TGTGCCAGCAGTGAAGACAGATTCCTGGGTTCACCCCTCCACTTT. Protein product: CASSEDRFLGSPLHF.

The chain carries TRBV7-2 and TRBJ2-5; TRBD1 is a possible D gene (5 bases). V was trimmed by 5 bases and J by 2 bases, leaving 9 bases between them. The CDR3 contains 13 residues. From germline, CDR1 is SGHTA and CDR2 FQGNSA. DNA for the CDR3: TGTGCCAGCAGCGCAGGGTTACAAGAGACCCAGTACTTC. Amino acids: CASSAGLQETQYF.

The chain carries TRBV9 and TRBJ1-1, with 10 bases aligning to TRBD1. This CDR3 is 16 amino acids long. Trimming removed 0 bases from V and 4 bases from J; junction bases left unmatched: 6. Germline CDR1 reads SGDLS; CDR2 reads YYNGEE. The CDR3 loop is CASSVGQGAGITEAFF. CDR3 in DNA: TGTGCCAGCAGCGTAGGACAGGGGGCCGGTATCACTGAAGCTTTCTTT. The full variable domain, in which reference TRBV9 and TRBJ1-1 provide the parts outside the CDR3, is DSGVTQTPKHLITATGQRVTLRCSPRSGDLSVYWYQQSLDQGLQFLIQYYNGEERAKGNILERFSAQQFPDLHSELNLSSLELGDSALYFCASSVGQGAGITEAFFGQGTRLTVV.

V is TRBV18 and J is TRBJ2-3, with 8 bases matching TRBD1. Germline V gene lookup returns CDR1 KGHSH and CDR2 LQKENI. This CDR3 is built from 15 residues. V was pared by 3 bases and J by 3 bases, with 5 bases of the junction left unmatched. The CDR3 is CASSPTGVWTDTQYF. The CDR3 bases are TGTGCCAGCTCACCGACAGGGGTTTGGACAGATACGCAGTATTTT. The whole variable domain, remainder taken from reference TRBV18 and TRBJ2-3, is NAGVMQNPRHLVRRRGQEARLRCSPMKGHSHVYWYRQLPEEGLKFMVYLQKENIIDESGMPKERFSAEFPKEGPSILRIQQVVRGDSAAYFCASSPTGVWTDTQYFGPGTRLTVL.

The J gene is TRBJ2-3, the V gene TRBV12-5; 13 bases are shared with TRBD2. CDR3 length equals 16 residues. Germline V gene sequence: CDR1 LGHNT, CDR2 FRNRAP. V trimming: 4 bases; J trimming: 4 bases; junction bases outside the gene matches: 5. The CDR3 spells CASGWGLAGRPDTQYF. DNA for the CDR3: TGTGCTAGTGGTTGGGGACTAGCGGGACGACCAGATACGCAGTATTTT.

This chain links TRBV5-4 with TRBJ2-6; tentatively, D is TRBD1 (6 bases). CDR1 is SGHNT, CDR2 YYREEE, per germline (reference sequence). The CDR3 extends over 16 amino acids. The ends were cut back, 7 bases at V and 4 bases at J, with 18 bases in the middle. CDR3 nucleotide sequence: TGTGCCAGCGAACACCGGCAGGGGCAGGGGGCCAACGTCCTGACTTTC. Protein sequence: CASEHRQGQGANVLTF.

This clone occurred a few times. V usage is TRBV5-8 and J usage is TRBJ2-7, with 7 positions matching TRBD2. After removal of 0 bases from V and 3 bases from J, the junction contained 6 bases not matched to a gene. The CDR3 is 15 amino acids. Looked up from germline, CDR1 is SGHTS and CDR2 is YDEGEE. The CDR3 DNA sequence: TGTGCCAGCAGCTTGGAGCGGGGAAGAGGCTACGAGCAGTACTTC. It is translated as CASSLERGRGYEQYF.

This clone was seen a single time. This rearrangement joins TRBV15 to TRBJ2-7; 8 bases fit TRBD1. The CDR3 contains 16 residues. Trimming took 0 bases from V and 1 from J; bases not matched to a gene: 5. CDR1 LNHNV and CDR2 YYDKDF come from the germline V gene (reference sequence). CDR3 nucleotide sequence: TGTGCCACCAGCAGAGACCGCCGGACAGGGTCCTACGAGCAGTACTTC. It encodes CATSRDRRTGSYEQYF.

This clone was detected only a few times. The CDR3 is CASSPQGVVDEQFF. The CDR3 DNA reads as TGTGCCAGCAGCCCCCAGGGGGTAGTCGATGAGCAGTTCTTC. The chain recombines TRBV7-6 with TRBJ2-1, with TRBD1 matching over 7 bases. V trimming: 5 bases; J trimming: 8 bases; junction bases outside the gene matches: 9. The germline V gene has CDR1 SGHVS and CDR2 FNYEAQ. This CDR3 is 14 amino acids long. Filled out from reference TRBV7-6 and TRBJ2-1, the complete variable domain reads GAGVSQSPRYKVTKRGQDVALRCDPISGHVSLYWYRQALGQGPEFLTYFNYEAQQDKSGLPNDRFSAERPEGSISTLTIQRTEQRDSAMYRCASSPQGVVDEQFFGPGTRLTVL.

This chain uses TRBV6-6 with TRBJ1-1; 8 bases map to TRBD1. This CDR3 comprises 13 residues. Unmatched junction bases numbered 11, after V lost 6 bases and J lost 11 bases. Germline CDR1 is MNHNY and CDR2 is SVGAGI (reference sequence). CDR3 residues: CASRPTGAESAFF. The CDR3 DNA sequence: TGTGCCAGCAGGCCGACAGGGGCAGAAAGCGCTTTCTTT.

This clone was seen more than once but under ten times. The CDR3 region is CASSLYEGAGTEAFF. CDR3 nucleotides: TGCGCCAGCAGCTTGTACGAGGGGGCGGGCACTGAAGCTTTCTTT. V is TRBV5-1 and J is TRBJ1-1; the match to TRBD1 covers 7 bases. Germline V gives CDR1 SGHRS, CDR2 YFSETQ. This CDR3 has 15 residues. J gave up 4 bases and V 1 base, and 7 bases lay outside the gene matches.

The gene calls are TRBV5-1 and TRBJ1-1, with 8 bases matching TRBD1. Unmatched junction bases numbered 6, after V lost 4 bases and J lost 4 bases. Germline assignment: CDR1 SGHRS and CDR2 YFSETQ. There are 14 residues in the CDR3. In DNA form, the CDR3 reads TGCGCCAGCAGCCCCACAGGGGGGAGCACTGAAGCTTTCTTT. Its protein is CASSPTGGSTEAFF.

The chain has TRBV6-1 and TRBJ1-5; the D gene is possibly TRBD1 (6 bases). The CDR3 has 14 amino acids. Per the germline V gene, CDR1 is MNHNS and CDR2 is SASEGT. Trimming stripped 6 bases from V and 2 bases from J, with 11 bases between. CDR3 region: CASRTGNGNQPQHF. The CDR3 DNA sequence: TGTGCCAGCAGAACAGGGAATGGCAATCAGCCCCAGCATTTT.

The chain uses TRBV19 and TRBJ1-1; 8 nucleotides align to TRBD1. This CDR3 spans 14 amino acids. J was trimmed by 1 base and V by 6 bases; bases with no gene match: 4. Germline V gene lookup returns CDR1 LNHDA and CDR2 SQIVND (reference sequence). The CDR3: CASRLGQANTEAFF. CDR3 in DNA: TGTGCCAGTAGGTTGGGACAGGCGAACACTGAAGCTTTCTTT. Drawing the rest from reference TRBV19 and TRBJ1-1, the complete variable domain is DGGITQSPKYLFRKEGQNVTLSCEQNLNHDAMYWYRQDPGQGLRLIYYSQIVNDFQKGDIAEGYSVSREKKESFPLTVTSAQKNPTAFYLCASRLGQANTEAFFGQGTRLTVV.

The rearrangement links TRBV29-1 to TRBJ2-5, with 8 bases fitting TRBD2. The junction had 7 bases not matched to a gene; V was cut back by 6 bases and J by 4 bases. Germline CDR1 and CDR2: SQVTM and ANQGSEA. This CDR3 is 13 amino acids long. This chain's CDR3 is CSVGTRVPETQYF. In nucleotides, the CDR3 is TGCAGCGTCGGGACTAGAGTACCAGAGACCCAGTACTTC.

The chain uses TRBV27 and TRBJ2-7; TRBD2 is a possible D gene (6 bases). Germline CDR1 and CDR2: MNHEY and SMNVEV (reference sequence). Trimming cost V 5 bases and J 0 bases, with 14 bases left between them. The CDR3 consists of 15 residues. The CDR3 loop reads CASSPAGRYSYEQYF. The CDR3 DNA reads TGTGCCAGCAGTCCCGCGGGGCGATACTCCTACGAGCAGTACTTC.

The chain carries TRBV9 and TRBJ2-3; 11 bases map to TRBD2. Germline values: CDR1 SGDLS, CDR2 YYNGEE. The CDR3 contains 15 residues. The V and J ends lost 1 base and 3 bases, in that order; junction bases with no gene match: 1. CDR3 residues: CASSVSSGRTDTQYF. The CDR3 DNA follows: TGTGCCAGCAGCGTATCTAGCGGGAGGACAGATACGCAGTATTTT.

V usage is TRBV7-9 and J usage is TRBJ2-1, with 7 bases fitting TRBD1. CDR1 is SEHNR and CDR2 is FQNEAQ in the germline V gene (reference sequence). With 5 bases clipped from V and 2 bases from J, the junction kept 6 bases outside the gene matches. The CDR3 totals 15 residues. In DNA form, the CDR3 reads TGTGCCAGCAGCCGGGTACAGGGGACCTACAATGAGCAGTTCTTC. Protein product: CASSRVQGTYNEQFF.